This is a list of T cell receptor beta chains from one sample in a study of T cells in Graves' hyperthyroidism and ophthalmopathy. A single record per CDR3 protein comes from TCRdb applying MiXCR to the multiplex PCR reads. The table includes fewer than 400,000 distinct CDR3 sequences, about 14% detected once. Specimen: blood. The receptor set was obtained from a man aged 45-65 years with Graves' ophthalmopathy. CDR3s include the opening cysteine and the closing phenylalanine or tryptophan. The D gene is left open where the match is weak. A clone size is listed for some rows: how often the clone was seen (once, few, many), or a class if it is expanded.

V gene: TRBV7-3
clone size: NA
D gene: TRBD2
J gene: TRBJ2-1
CDR3 DNA: TGTGCCAGCAGCTTACGGACTAGCGGGAGTACTGAGCAGTTCTTC
CDR3 protein: CASSLRTSGSTEQFF

V gene: TRBV28
clone size: NA
D gene: NA
J gene: TRBJ1-4
CDR3 DNA: TGTGCCAGCAGTTTAGCGGCCCGTAATGAAAAACTGTTTTTT
CDR3 protein: CASSLAARNEKLFF

V gene: TRBV12-3/TRBV12-4
clone size: few
D gene: NA
J gene: TRBJ1-4
CDR3 DNA: TGTGCCAGCAGTTCCCGGGCCCTACGGAGTGAAAAACTGTTTTTT
CDR3 protein: CASSSRALRSEKLFF

V gene: TRBV5-1
clone size: many
D gene: NA
J gene: TRBJ2-1
CDR3 DNA: TGCGCCAGCAGCTTGGTGGCTAGCGCTAACAATGAGCAGTTCTTC
CDR3 protein: CASSLVASANNEQFF

V gene: TRBV13
clone size: many
D gene: TRBD2
J gene: TRBJ2-7
CDR3 DNA: TGTGCCAGCCTCATCGGGACTAGCGGGAGGAGCGAGCAGTACTTC
CDR3 protein: CASLIGTSGRSEQYF

V gene: TRBV6-1
clone size: few
D gene: TRBD1
J gene: TRBJ2-3
CDR3 DNA: TGTGCCAGCAGGCTACAGGGGTGGGCAGATACGCAGTATTTT
CDR3 protein: CASRLQGWADTQYF

V gene: TRBV6-2/TRBV6-3
clone size: many
D gene: NA
J gene: TRBJ2-7
CDR3 DNA: TGTGCCAGCAGTGACTCACACATGGGTGAGCAGTACTTC
CDR3 protein: CASSDSHMGEQYF

V gene: TRBV12-3/TRBV12-4
clone size: NA
D gene: NA
J gene: TRBJ1-1
CDR3 DNA: TGTGCCAGCAGACACTCGGCGGAGAACACTGAAGCTTTCTTT
CDR3 protein: CASRHSAENTEAFF

V gene: TRBV15
clone size: NA
D gene: NA
J gene: TRBJ2-2
CDR3 DNA: TGTGCCACCAGCAGAGTAGGGGTCACCGGGGAGCTGTTTTTT
CDR3 protein: CATSRVGVTGELFF

V gene: TRBV11-2
clone size: many
D gene: NA
J gene: TRBJ2-1
CDR3 DNA: TGTGCCAGCAGCTTATTCTATGAGCAGTTCTTC
CDR3 protein: CASSLFYEQFF

V gene: TRBV19
clone size: NA
D gene: NA
J gene: TRBJ2-3
CDR3 DNA: TGTGCCAGCGAGGGACGGAACACAGATACGCAGTATTTT
CDR3 protein: CASEGRNTDTQYF

V gene: TRBV5-1
clone size: many
D gene: NA
J gene: TRBJ1-4
CDR3 DNA: TGCGCCAGCAGCCTGGTGGGAGGGGCGCATGAAAAACTGTTTTTT
CDR3 protein: CASSLVGGAHEKLFF

V gene: TRBV7-8
clone size: NA
D gene: TRBD2
J gene: TRBJ2-1
CDR3 DNA: TGTGCCAGCAGCCAGGGCGGAGCGGGAGAAAATGAGCAGTTCTTC
CDR3 protein: CASSQGGAGENEQFF

V gene: TRBV7-6
clone size: NA
D gene: TRBD1
J gene: TRBJ1-5
CDR3 DNA: TGTGCCAGCAGCTACGGACAGGAAGAGAAGCCCCAGCATTTT
CDR3 protein: CASSYGQEEKPQHF

V gene: TRBV12-3/TRBV12-4
clone size: few
D gene: TRBD1
J gene: TRBJ2-2
CDR3 DNA: TGTGCCAGCAGTCAAGACAGGGGCTTCACCGGGGAGCTGTTTTTT
CDR3 protein: CASSQDRGFTGELFF

V gene: TRBV3-1
clone size: many
D gene: TRBD1
J gene: TRBJ2-5
CDR3 DNA: TGTGCCAGCAGCCCGTTACGGGACAGGGATAATATCGAGACCCAGTACTTC
CDR3 protein: CASSPLRDRDNIETQYF

V gene: TRBV6-5
clone size: many
D gene: TRBD2
J gene: TRBJ2-1
CDR3 DNA: TGTGCCAGCAGTTACGCGGGAGGCCTCTCCTACAATGAGCAGTTCTTC
CDR3 protein: CASSYAGGLSYNEQFF

V gene: TRBV29-1
clone size: many
D gene: TRBD1
J gene: TRBJ1-2
CDR3 DNA: TGCAGCGTGGACAAGGACAGGGGTATTGATGGCTACACCTTC
CDR3 protein: CSVDKDRGIDGYTF

V gene: TRBV5-6
clone size: few
D gene: NA
J gene: TRBJ2-3
CDR3 DNA: TGTGCCAGCATGGAACCAGGGCGCACAGATACGCAGTATTTT
CDR3 protein: CASMEPGRTDTQYF

V gene: TRBV7-9
clone size: many
D gene: TRBD1
J gene: TRBJ2-7
CDR3 DNA: TGTGCCAGCAGCCAGGGGGCGCCTCCCTACGAGCAGTACTTC
CDR3 protein: CASSQGAPPYEQYF

V gene: TRBV28
clone size: many
D gene: NA
J gene: TRBJ2-4
CDR3 DNA: TGTGCCAGCTGGGGGCAGAACATTCAGTACTTC
CDR3 protein: CASWGQNIQYF

V gene: TRBV5-1
clone size: many
D gene: NA
J gene: TRBJ2-3
CDR3 DNA: TGTGCCAGCAGCTTTAGCACAGATACGCAGTATTTT
CDR3 protein: CASSFSTDTQYF

V gene: TRBV28
clone size: many
D gene: NA
J gene: TRBJ1-2
CDR3 DNA: TGTGCCAGCACGGTACAGAGTTATGGCTACACCTTC
CDR3 protein: CASTVQSYGYTF

V gene: TRBV6-5
clone size: many
D gene: NA
J gene: TRBJ1-5
CDR3 DNA: TGTGCCAGCAGTTACTCAGTGAGTCAGGGAAGGAATCAGCCCCAGCATTTT
CDR3 protein: CASSYSVSQGRNQPQHF

V gene: TRBV4-1
clone size: NA
D gene: TRBD1
J gene: TRBJ2-7
CDR3 DNA: TGCGCCAGCAGCCAAGGTTCGGACAGGGGGAGCTACGAGCAGTACTTC
CDR3 protein: CASSQGSDRGSYEQYF

V gene: TRBV5-1
clone size: many
D gene: TRBD2
J gene: TRBJ2-2
CDR3 DNA: TGCGCCAGCAGCTTGGTAGCGGGAGCGGACACCGGGGAGCTGTTTTTT
CDR3 protein: CASSLVAGADTGELFF

V gene: TRBV5-8
clone size: many
D gene: NA
J gene: TRBJ1-6
CDR3 DNA: TGTGCCAGCAGCTTGGACGCGGTTGGTTCACCCCTCCACTTT
CDR3 protein: CASSLDAVGSPLHF

V gene: TRBV20-1
clone size: NA
D gene: TRBD2
J gene: TRBJ2-3
CDR3 DNA: TGCAGTGCCAAGCCAGGGACTAGCGGGGAAGATACGCAGTATTTT
CDR3 protein: CSAKPGTSGEDTQYF

V gene: TRBV7-3
clone size: many
D gene: NA
J gene: TRBJ2-1
CDR3 DNA: TGTGCCAGCAGCTTAACGGGAGGGGGAAATGAGCAGTTCTTC
CDR3 protein: CASSLTGGGNEQFF

V gene: TRBV4-1
clone size: NA
D gene: NA
J gene: TRBJ1-3
CDR3 DNA: TGCGCCAGCAGCCAACCGACAACCCACTCTGGAAACACCATATATTTT
CDR3 protein: CASSQPTTHSGNTIYF

V gene: TRBV12-5
clone size: NA
D gene: TRBD1
J gene: TRBJ2-7
CDR3 DNA: TGTGCTAGTGGTTTGTTCGCAGGGGGCCACGAGCAGTACTTC
CDR3 protein: CASGLFAGGHEQYF

V gene: TRBV19
clone size: few
D gene: TRBD1
J gene: TRBJ1-1
CDR3 DNA: TGTGCCAGTAGCCGGGACAGGGTCCCTGAAGCTTTCTTT
CDR3 protein: CASSRDRVPEAFF

V gene: TRBV7-9
clone size: few
D gene: TRBD2
J gene: TRBJ2-1
CDR3 DNA: TGTGCCAGCAGCTTAGTCGGGCTAGCGGCGAACAATGAGCAGTTCTTC
CDR3 protein: CASSLVGLAANNEQFF

V gene: TRBV20-1
clone size: many
D gene: NA
J gene: TRBJ1-2
CDR3 DNA: TGCAGTGCTAGAGAGAATGGCTACACCTTC
CDR3 protein: CSARENGYTF

V gene: TRBV27
clone size: many
D gene: NA
J gene: TRBJ2-7
CDR3 DNA: TGTGCCAGCAGTTTACGGGAGAGAAGCGAGCAGTACTTC
CDR3 protein: CASSLRERSEQYF

V gene: TRBV13
clone size: many
D gene: TRBD2
J gene: TRBJ2-1
CDR3 DNA: TGTGCCAGCGCTAGCGGGAGTTTGGAGTTCAATGAGCAGTTCTTC
CDR3 protein: CASASGSLEFNEQFF

V gene: TRBV7-8
clone size: few
D gene: NA
J gene: TRBJ2-1
CDR3 DNA: TGTGCCAGCAGCCCTTCGGGGGATTGGGGCAATGAGCAGTTCTTC
CDR3 protein: CASSPSGDWGNEQFF

V gene: TRBV4-1
clone size: once
D gene: NA
J gene: TRBJ2-7
CDR3 DNA: TGCGCCAGCAGCCAACCCCCGGGACGCTCCTACGAGCAGTACTTC
CDR3 protein: CASSQPPGRSYEQYF

V gene: TRBV6-1
clone size: many
D gene: NA
J gene: TRBJ2-7
CDR3 DNA: TGTGCCAGCAGGCGAGGGGACCGGATCTACGAGCAGTACTTC
CDR3 protein: CASRRGDRIYEQYF

V gene: TRBV24-1
clone size: NA
D gene: NA
J gene: TRBJ2-3
CDR3 DNA: TGTGCCACCAGACCGGGACACTCCGCAGATACGCAGTATTTT
CDR3 protein: CATRPGHSADTQYF

V gene: TRBV20-1
clone size: many
D gene: NA
J gene: TRBJ2-2
CDR3 DNA: TGCAGTGCTCGACCGAGCCCCACCGGGGAGCTGTTTTTT
CDR3 protein: CSARPSPTGELFF

V gene: TRBV29-1
clone size: few
D gene: NA
J gene: TRBJ2-5
CDR3 DNA: TGCAGCGTCCCCTCGGACAGTCAAGAGACCCAGTACTTC
CDR3 protein: CSVPSDSQETQYF

V gene: TRBV4-1
clone size: few
D gene: NA
J gene: TRBJ2-2
CDR3 DNA: TGCGCCAGCAGCCATGACAGGGGGGAGCTGTTTTTT
CDR3 protein: CASSHDRGELFF

V gene: TRBV2
clone size: many
D gene: NA
J gene: TRBJ2-6
CDR3 DNA: TGTGCCAGCAGTGACGTCGGGGCTGGGGCCAACGTCCTGACTTTC
CDR3 protein: CASSDVGAGANVLTF

V gene: TRBV28
clone size: NA
D gene: TRBD2
J gene: TRBJ2-7
CDR3 DNA: TGTGCCAGCAGTCTTAGCGGGAGATTGCGCGAGCAGTACTTC
CDR3 protein: CASSLSGRLREQYF

V gene: TRBV5-6
clone size: many
D gene: TRBD2
J gene: TRBJ2-3
CDR3 DNA: TGTGCCAGCAGCTTTACCCTGGCTAGCGGTACCCATACGCAGTATTTT
CDR3 protein: CASSFTLASGTHTQYF

V gene: TRBV12-3/TRBV12-4
clone size: many
D gene: TRBD1
J gene: TRBJ2-5
CDR3 DNA: TGTGCCAGCAGTTTATTCACAGGGGAAGAGACCCAGTACTTC
CDR3 protein: CASSLFTGEETQYF

V gene: TRBV7-9
clone size: few
D gene: TRBD2
J gene: TRBJ2-2
CDR3 DNA: TGTGCCAGCAGCCCACTGACTAGCGGGAGCGGGGAGCTGTTTTTT
CDR3 protein: CASSPLTSGSGELFF

V gene: TRBV4-1
clone size: many
D gene: NA
J gene: TRBJ2-7
CDR3 DNA: TGCGCCAGCAGCCAGACGGGCCTAGGCTCCTACGAGCAGTACTTC
CDR3 protein: CASSQTGLGSYEQYF